This T cell receptor beta chain was recorded in a study of T cell repertoires in cytomegalovirus infection. Looked up from germline, CDR1 is SGHVS and CDR2 is FQNEAQ. With V trimmed by 5 bases and J by 6 bases, 4 bases remained unmatched. This CDR3 region has 14 residues. One entry per CDR3 protein results from TCRdb running MiXCR on the reads. The sample holds 150,000 to 200,000 distinct CDR3 sequences, 28% seen once. In its sample, this clonotype was seen a few times. The chain is built from TRBV7-8 and TRBJ2-7; 13 bases match TRBD2. This clonotype was sampled from a human donor in good health (CMV status not recorded). Some clones in this sample may be carry-over from other donors' samples. Sequencing input: PBMCs. As DNA, the CDR3 is TGTGCCAGCAGCCCGGGACTAGCGGGGTTCGAGCAGTACTTC. This sequence encodes CASSPGLAGFEQYF.